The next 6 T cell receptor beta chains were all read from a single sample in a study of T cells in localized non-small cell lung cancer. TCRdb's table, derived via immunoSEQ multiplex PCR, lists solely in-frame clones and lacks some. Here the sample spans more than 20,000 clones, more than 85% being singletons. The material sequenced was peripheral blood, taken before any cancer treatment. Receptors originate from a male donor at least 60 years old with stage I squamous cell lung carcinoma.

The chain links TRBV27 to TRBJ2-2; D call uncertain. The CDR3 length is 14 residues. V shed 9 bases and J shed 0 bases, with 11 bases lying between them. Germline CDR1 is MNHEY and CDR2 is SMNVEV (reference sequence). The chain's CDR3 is CASIADTNTGELFF. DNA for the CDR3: TGTGCCAGTATAGCTGATACGAACACCGGGGAGCTGTTTTTT.

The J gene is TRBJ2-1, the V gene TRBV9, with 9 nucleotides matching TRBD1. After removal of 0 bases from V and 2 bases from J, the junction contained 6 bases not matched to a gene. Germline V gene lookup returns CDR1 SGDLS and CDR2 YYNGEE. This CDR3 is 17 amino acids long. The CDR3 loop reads CASSVALQGATYNEQFF. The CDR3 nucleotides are TGTGCCAGCAGCGTAGCCTTACAGGGGGCGACCTACAATGAGCAGTTCTTC.

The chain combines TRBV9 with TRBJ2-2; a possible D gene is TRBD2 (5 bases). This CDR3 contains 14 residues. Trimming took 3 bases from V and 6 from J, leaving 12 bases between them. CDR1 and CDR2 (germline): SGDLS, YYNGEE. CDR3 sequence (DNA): TGTGCCAGCAGCGCGAGGGTAGAGGCCGGGGAGCTGTTTTTT. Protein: CASSARVEAGELFF.

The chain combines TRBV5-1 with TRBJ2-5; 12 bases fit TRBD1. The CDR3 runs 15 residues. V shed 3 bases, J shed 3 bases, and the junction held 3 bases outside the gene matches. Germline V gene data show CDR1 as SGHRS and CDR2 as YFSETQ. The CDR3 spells CASSWGQGAKETQYF. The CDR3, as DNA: TGCGCCAGCAGCTGGGGACAGGGGGCAAAAGAGACCCAGTACTTC.

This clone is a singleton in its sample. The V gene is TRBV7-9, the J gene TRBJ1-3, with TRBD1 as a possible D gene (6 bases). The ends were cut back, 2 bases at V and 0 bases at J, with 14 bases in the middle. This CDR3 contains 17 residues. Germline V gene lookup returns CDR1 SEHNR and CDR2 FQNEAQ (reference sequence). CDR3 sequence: CASSLWRGAGSGNTIYF. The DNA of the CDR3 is TGTGCCAGCAGCTTATGGAGGGGGGCAGGCTCTGGAAACACCATATATTTT. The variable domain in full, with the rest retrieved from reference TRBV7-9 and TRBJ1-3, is DTGVSQNPRHKITKRGQNVTFRCDPISEHNRLYWYRQTLGQGPEFLTYFQNEAQLEKSRLLSDRFSAERPKGSFSTLEIQRTEQGDSAMYLCASSLWRGAGSGNTIYFGEGSWLTVV.

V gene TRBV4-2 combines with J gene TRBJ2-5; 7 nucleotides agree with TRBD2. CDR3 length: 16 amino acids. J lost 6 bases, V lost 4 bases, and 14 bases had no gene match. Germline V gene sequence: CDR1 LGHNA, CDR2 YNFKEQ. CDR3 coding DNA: TGTGCCAGCAGCCCCGCGGTGGGGAGGGTGAGAAAGACCCAGTACTTC. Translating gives CASSPAVGRVRKTQYF.